A single sample gave rise to the 24 T cell receptor beta chains below, sequenced in a study of T cell repertoires in cytomegalovirus infection. TCRdb called the reads again in MiXCR, with one record for every CDR3 protein. The data contain 55,000 to 70,000 distinct CDR3 sequences, about 22% of them seen just once; the ten biggest clones take up 79%. These receptors are not linked to any known antigen. Sample: PBMCs, sequenced either directly or after in vitro stimulation (not recorded which). These receptors all come from a human donor in good health (CMV status not recorded). Some clones in this sample may be carry-over from other donors' samples.

As regards this clonotype: Given the absence of the conserved phenylalanine or tryptophan at the CDR3 end, a read error is likely. This chain uses TRBV7-8 with TRBJ2-1; D may be TRBD1 or TRBD2 (5 bases each). The V end was cut by 6 bases, the J end by 3 bases, with 18 bases between. The CDR3 totals 16 residues. Germline-derived CDR1 and CDR2 are SGHVS and FQNEAQ. The DNA of the CDR3 is TGTGCCAGCAGGCTAATGTGGGGGATTAACTACAATGAGCAGTTCCTC. This encodes CASRLMWGINYNEQFL.

The V call is TRBV27, the J call TRBJ2-1; D unclear. The germline CDR1 and CDR2 sequences are MNHEY and SMNVEV (reference sequence). The CDR3 has 16 residues. V was pared by 1 base and J by 0 bases, with 10 bases between. The CDR3 nucleotides are TGTGCCAGCAGTTTATTTGACCGGAGCTCCTACAATGAGCAGTTCTTC. Its protein is CASSLFDRSSYNEQFF.

This chain uses TRBV12-5 with TRBJ2-1; unclear D gene. Germline-derived CDR1 and CDR2 are LGHNT and FRNRAP. The CDR3 extends over 14 amino acids. The V gene lost 1 base and the J gene lost 2 bases, with 6 bases spanning the gap. CDR3 nucleotides: TGTGCTAGTGGTTTGGGGACGACCTACAATGAGCAGTTCTTC. Protein product: CASGLGTTYNEQFF.

This clonotype was counted between two and nine times. The rearrangement links TRBV6-4 to TRBJ2-3; 11 bases are shared with TRBD2. The ends lost 0 bases at V and 4 bases at J; junction bases unmatched: 0. The germline V gene encodes CDR1 MRHNA and CDR2 SNTAGT. The CDR3 spans 15 residues. The CDR3 DNA reads as TGTGCCAGCAGTGACTCTAGCGGGAGGGCAGATACGCAGTATTTT. Its translation: CASSDSSGRADTQYF.

The chain carries TRBV7-9 and TRBJ2-1; no clear D gene. From germline, CDR1 is SEHNR and CDR2 FQNEAQ (reference sequence). Trimming removed 5 bases from V and 6 bases from J, with 32 bases in between. This CDR3 spans 20 amino acids. The CDR3 here is CASSPASGSGKGRATNEQFF. The CDR3 coding sequence is TGTGCCAGCAGCCCCGCATCAGGTTCGGGTAAGGGCCGGGCCACCAATGAGCAGTTCTTC.

This clonotype was seen just once. The gene calls are TRBV20-1 and TRBJ2-1; TRBD1 might be the D (6 bases). There are 14 residues in the CDR3. The V and J ends lost 5 bases and 0 bases respectively, with 11 bases between them. Germline CDR1 reads DFQATT; CDR2 reads SNEGSKA (reference sequence). CDR3 in DNA: TGCAGTGCTGTGGGACACTACTCCTACAATGAGCAGTTCTTC. This encodes CSAVGHYSYNEQFF.

The rearrangement uses TRBV12-3 or TRBV12-4 and TRBJ2-1; 7 bases match TRBD1. V gave up 5 bases and J gave up 4 bases; unmatched junction bases: 8. The CDR3 has 15 residues. CDR3 bases: TGTGCCAGCAGTCCGACCGGGACAGTGTACAATGAGCAGTTCTTC. This translates into CASSPTGTVYNEQFF.

This chain uses TRBV5-4 with TRBJ1-1; 7 nucleotides align to TRBD1. Germline assignment: CDR1 SGHNT and CDR2 YYREEE (reference sequence). V trimming: 4 bases; J trimming: 2 bases; junction bases outside the gene matches: 11. CDR3 length equals 16 residues. The CDR3 loop reads CASSPGLQGSNTEAFF. The CDR3 DNA reads TGTGCCAGCAGCCCGGGGTTACAGGGGTCAAACACTGAAGCTTTCTTT. Drawing the rest from reference TRBV5-4 and TRBJ1-1, the complete variable domain is ETGVTQSPTHLIKTRGQQVTLRCSSQSGHNTVSWYQQALGQGPQFIFQYYREEENGRGNFPPRFSGLQFPNYSSELNVNALELDDSALYLCASSPGLQGSNTEAFFGQGTRLTVV.

This clonotype has just a few counts. The rearrangement links TRBV7-2 to TRBJ1-2; possibly TRBD1 for D (6 bases). This CDR3 has 15 amino acids. Germline values: CDR1 SGHTA, CDR2 FQGNSA. Trimming stripped 3 bases from V and 4 bases from J, with 15 bases between. CDR3 residues: CASSFLTGGGYGYTF. The CDR3 coding sequence is TGTGCCAGCAGCTTTCTTACGGGGGGCGGCTATGGCTACACCTTC.

This clonotype was detected many times. This CDR3 is CASSMYDSSGFTGELFF. As DNA, the CDR3 is TGTGCCAGCAGCATGTACGATTCTAGCGGATTCACCGGGGAGCTGTTTTTT. The gene calls are TRBV7-8 and TRBJ2-2, with 7 bases matching TRBD2. V lost 5 bases to trimming and J lost 4 bases; unmatched junction nucleotides: 13. From germline, CDR1 is SGHVS and CDR2 FQNEAQ. The CDR3 is made up of 17 amino acids.

This clonotype was recorded a few times. V and J are TRBV6-1 and TRBJ2-7, with 8 bases fitting TRBD2. V lost 6 bases to trimming and J lost 9 bases; unmatched junction nucleotides: 16. Per the germline V gene, CDR1 is MNHNS and CDR2 is SASEGT. The CDR3 contains 15 residues. CDR3 sequence (DNA): TGTGCCAGCAGGAAACCGGGAGGGACGTCGGCCGGGCAGTACGTC. Translation: CASRKPGGTSAGQYV.

The sample holds a few counts of this clonotype. The rearrangement links TRBV7-3 to TRBJ2-7, with a tentative D call TRBD1 (5 bases). This CDR3 has 13 residues. Germline V lookup: CDR1 SGHTA, CDR2 FQGTGA. V was shortened by 5 bases and J by 5 bases, with 13 bases between the two germline ends. The CDR3 nucleotides read TGTGCCAGCAGCCCAAGGGGCATCGACGAGCAGTACTTC. Amino acids: CASSPRGIDEQYF.

This clonotype appeared a few times. The chain links TRBV28 to TRBJ2-7, with 7 bases that match TRBD1. The CDR3 loop spans 14 amino acids. In germline, CDR1 is MDHEN, CDR2 SYDVKM. With 6 bases clipped from V and 3 bases from J, the junction kept 8 bases outside the gene matches. This chain's CDR3 is CASRVPGQSYEQYF. Here the CDR3 DNA reads TGTGCCAGCAGGGTGCCGGGACAGAGCTACGAGCAGTACTTC.

This clonotype was seen a few times. The chain has TRBV2 and TRBJ1-1; D gene unclear. Germline V gene data show CDR1 as SNHLY and CDR2 as FYNNEI. This CDR3 is 14 amino acids long. The V and J ends lost 3 bases and 5 bases respectively, with 13 bases between them. The CDR3 here is CASSEVVGWTEAFF. The CDR3 DNA follows: TGTGCCAGCAGTGAGGTTGTGGGGTGGACTGAAGCTTTCTTT.

This clonotype turned up a few times. This rearrangement joins TRBV28 to TRBJ1-1; D gene uncertain. Trimming cost V 6 bases and J 0 bases, with 5 bases left between them. Looked up from germline, CDR1 is MDHEN and CDR2 is SYDVKM. The CDR3 has 12 amino acids. This CDR3 reads CASRRLNTEAFF. As DNA, the CDR3 is TGTGCCAGCAGACGCCTGAACACTGAAGCTTTCTTT.

The V and J genes are TRBV24-1 and TRBJ1-2; D gene uncertain. The CDR3 has 13 amino acids. Deletions cut 1 base from V and 8 bases from J, with 10 bases between. Germline values: CDR1 KGHDR, CDR2 SFDVKD. CDR3: CATSDFGGRGYTF. Written as DNA, the CDR3 is TGTGCCACCAGTGATTTCGGAGGGAGAGGCTACACCTTC.

The genes are TRBV20-1 and TRBJ2-2; possibly TRBD2 for D (6 bases). The germline gives CDR1 DFQATT, CDR2 SNEGSKA (reference sequence). The germline V and J ends were trimmed by 3 bases and 1 base, with 12 bases remaining between them. CDR3 size: 15 residues. The CDR3 region is CSASVAGMNTGELFF. CDR3 coding DNA: TGCAGTGCTAGTGTCGCGGGAATGAACACCGGGGAGCTGTTTTTT.

This clonotype was seen ten or more times. The gene calls are TRBV6-1 and TRBJ2-3, with D perhaps matching TRBD1 (5 bases). CDR1 and CDR2 (germline): MNHNS, SASEGT. The V end was cut by 6 bases, the J end by 2 bases, with 21 bases between. The CDR3 consists of 17 residues. CDR3: CASSTWVGAAPTDTQYF. The CDR3 bases are TGTGCCAGCAGCACTTGGGTAGGGGCAGCTCCCACAGATACGCAGTATTTT.

This clonotype was detected a few times. J is TRBJ2-1 and V is TRBV19; TRBD1 is a possible D gene (6 bases). CDR1 is LNHDA and CDR2 is SQIVND in the germline V gene (reference sequence). The V end was cut by 10 bases, the J end by 5 bases, with 18 bases between. The CDR3 spans 14 residues. CDR3 loop: CATGSPAGDNEQFF. DNA of the CDR3: TGTGCCACCGGATCCCCTGCAGGGGACAATGAGCAGTTCTTC.

This rearrangement joins TRBV14 to TRBJ2-1, with 11 bases lining up with TRBD2. The CDR3 length is 24 residues. The germline V gene encodes CDR1 SGHDN and CDR2 FVKESK. The ends lost 5 bases at V and 4 bases at J; junction bases unmatched: 31. Here the CDR3 reads CASSSTPGLADIGQRGLYYNEQFF. In nucleotides, the CDR3 is TGTGCCAGCAGCTCTACTCCGGGACTAGCGGATATCGGGCAGAGAGGGCTATATTACAATGAGCAGTTCTTC.

The rearrangement uses TRBV19 and TRBJ1-5, with D perhaps TRBD1 (5 bases). The V end was cut by 1 base, the J end by 3 bases, with 10 bases between. The CDR3 spans 15 residues. Germline V gene data show CDR1 as LNHDA and CDR2 as SQIVND (reference sequence). The DNA for the CDR3 is TGTGCCAGTAGTATAGTGGGGCTAAACAATCAGCCCCAGCATTTT. This gives the protein CASSIVGLNNQPQHF. The full variable domain, with the rest looked up from reference TRBV19 and TRBJ1-5, is DGGITQSPKYLFRKEGQNVTLSCEQNLNHDAMYWYRQDPGQGLRLIYYSQIVNDFQKGDIAEGYSVSREKKESFPLTVTSAQKNPTAFYLCASSIVGLNNQPQHFGDGTRLSIL.

This clonotype has ten or more counts. J is TRBJ2-1 and V is TRBV5-1, with TRBD2 matching over 13 bases. V lost 1 base, J lost 6 bases, and 4 bases stayed unmatched. CDR3 length: 16 amino acids. Germline V CDR1 and CDR2: SGHRS, YFSETQ. CDR3 nucleotides: TGCGCCAGCAGCTTGCAGAGGACTAGCGGGGGCAATGAGCAGTTCTTC. It is translated as CASSLQRTSGGNEQFF.

About this clonotype: A clone one base away is much larger, so this may be a read error. The V gene is TRBV7-8, the J gene TRBJ1-5; the match to TRBD1 covers 9 bases. The V gene's germline CDR1 is SGHVS and CDR2 FQNEAQ. V lost 5 bases, J lost 1 base, and 12 bases stayed unmatched. The CDR3 loop spans 18 amino acids. The CDR3 DNA reads as TGTGCCAGCAGCCGCACAGGGGGCACGATTATAAGCAATCAGCCCCAGCATTTT. This sequence encodes CASSRTGGTIISNQPQHF.

This clonotype was seen ten or more times. The V and J genes are TRBV29-1 and TRBJ2-1; D is undetermined. Between the trimmed V and J ends, which lost 2 bases and 3 bases, there was a span of 2 bases. Germline V gives CDR1 SQVTM, CDR2 ANQGSEA. This CDR3 region has 11 residues. The CDR3 region has the DNA TGCAGCGTTGAATACTACAATGAGCAGTTCTTC. Translated, it gives CSVEYYNEQFF.